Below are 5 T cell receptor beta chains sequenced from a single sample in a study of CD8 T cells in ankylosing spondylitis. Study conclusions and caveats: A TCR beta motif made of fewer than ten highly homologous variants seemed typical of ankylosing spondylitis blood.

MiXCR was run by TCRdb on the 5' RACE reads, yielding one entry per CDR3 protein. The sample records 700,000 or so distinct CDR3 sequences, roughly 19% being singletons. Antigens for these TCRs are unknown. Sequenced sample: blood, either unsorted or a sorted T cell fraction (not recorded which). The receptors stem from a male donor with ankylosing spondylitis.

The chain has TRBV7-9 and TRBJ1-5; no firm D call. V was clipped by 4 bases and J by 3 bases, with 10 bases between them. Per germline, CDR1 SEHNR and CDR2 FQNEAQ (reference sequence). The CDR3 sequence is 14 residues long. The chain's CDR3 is CASSYDTSNQPQHF. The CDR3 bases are TGTGCCAGCAGCTACGACACTTCCAATCAGCCCCAGCATTTT.

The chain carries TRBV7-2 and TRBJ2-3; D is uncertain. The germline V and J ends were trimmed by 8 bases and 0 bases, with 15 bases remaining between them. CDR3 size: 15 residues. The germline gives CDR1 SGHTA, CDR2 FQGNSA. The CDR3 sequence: CASRRSSASTDTQYF. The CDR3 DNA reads TGTGCCAGCCGCCGGTCATCCGCTAGCACAGATACGCAGTATTTT.

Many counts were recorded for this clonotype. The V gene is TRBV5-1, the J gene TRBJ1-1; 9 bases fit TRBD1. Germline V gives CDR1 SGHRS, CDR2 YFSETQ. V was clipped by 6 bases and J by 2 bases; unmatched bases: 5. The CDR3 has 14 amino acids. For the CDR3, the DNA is TGCGCCAGCACCCTACAGGGGGCCAACACTGAAGCTTTCTTT. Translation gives CASTLQGANTEAFF. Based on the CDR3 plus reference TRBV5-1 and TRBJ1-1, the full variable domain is KAGVTQTPRYLIKTRGQQVTLSCSPISGHRSVSWYQQTPGQGLQFLFEYFSETQRNKGNFPGRFSGRQFSNSRSEMNVSTLELGDSALYLCASTLQGANTEAFFGQGTRLTVV.

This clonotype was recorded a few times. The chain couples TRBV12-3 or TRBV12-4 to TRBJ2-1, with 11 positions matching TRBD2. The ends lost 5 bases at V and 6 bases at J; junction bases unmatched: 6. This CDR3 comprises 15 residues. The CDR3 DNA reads TGTGCCAGCAGTCCCATAGGGACTAGCGGCAATGAGCAGTTCTTC. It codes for CASSPIGTSGNEQFF.

The CDR3 here is CASTGGSTDTQYF. The CDR3 DNA is TGTGCCAGCACCGGCGGATCCACAGATACGCAGTATTTT. This rearrangement joins TRBV28 to TRBJ2-3; D remains ambiguous. CDR1 MDHEN and CDR2 SYDVKM come from the germline V gene. This CDR3 contains 13 residues. Trimming cost V 7 bases and J 2 bases, with 10 bases left between them.